A single sample gave rise to the 27 T cell receptor beta chains below, sequenced in a study of response to subunit inactivated influenza vaccine. TCRdb redid the calling of the RT-PCR reads with MiXCR, one entry per CDR3 protein. The sample lists just under 550,000 distinct CDR3 sequences; less than 25% were seen once. These sequences were also reported in another study, on T cells expressing NK-cell markers. That work contributes: Generation of TCR beta cDNA was performed by 5'RACE template switching incorporating UMIs.

The material sequenced was CD4+ T cells sorted from PBMCs, taken about 13 days after vaccination. The receptors stem from a middle-aged man who received an inactivated influenza vaccine.

In this sample, this clonotype turned up a few times. The chain carries TRBV7-2 and TRBJ2-3; 12 bases agree with TRBD2. V was pared by 8 bases and J by 7 bases, with 16 bases of the junction left unmatched. Germline-derived CDR1 and CDR2 are SGHTA and FQGNSA. The CDR3 is made up of 17 amino acids. DNA of the CDR3: TGTGCCAGCGCCCTTAGCCTAGCGGGGGGGCCGGTAAATACGCAGTATTTT. Translation gives CASALSLAGGPVNTQYF. Complete variable domain (other parts from reference TRBV7-2 and TRBJ2-3): GAGVSQSPSNKVTEKGKDVELRCDPISGHTALYWYRQSLGQGLEFLIYFQGNSAPDKSGLPSDRFSAERTGGSVSTLTIQRTQQEDSAVYLCASALSLAGGPVNTQYFGPGTRLTVL.

This clonotype has more than one count but fewer than ten. This chain links TRBV3-1 with TRBJ2-7, with D possibly TRBD1 on 6 matching bases. Per the germline V gene, CDR1 is LGHDT and CDR2 is YNNKEL (reference sequence). Between the trimmed V and J ends, which lost 4 bases and 3 bases, there was a span of 16 bases. The CDR3 has 15 amino acids. The CDR3 nucleotides are TGTGCCAGCAGCCGACTCCCGGACAGCGGCTACGAGCAGTACTTC. Protein: CASSRLPDSGYEQYF.

V and J are TRBV19 and TRBJ2-7; D not resolved. V lost 4 bases, J lost 0 bases, and 10 bases lay in between. This CDR3 region has 14 residues. Germline loops: CDR1 LNHDA, CDR2 SQIVND (reference sequence). CDR3 nucleotide sequence: TGTGCCAGTAGTAGTGCCTACAGCTCCTACGAGCAGTACTTC. Encoded protein: CASSSAYSSYEQYF. Full variable domain (missing parts from reference TRBV19 and TRBJ2-7): DGGITQSPKYLFRKEGQNVTLSCEQNLNHDAMYWYRQDPGQGLRLIYYSQIVNDFQKGDIAEGYSVSREKKESFPLTVTSAQKNPTAFYLCASSSAYSSYEQYFGPGTRLTVT.

The count of this clonotype is one. It may be a read error: a sequence one base away is much more abundant. The chain has TRBV10-3 and TRBJ1-3, with TRBD1 matching over 8 bases. J was trimmed by 2 bases and V by 9 bases; bases with no gene match: 12. CDR3 size: 16 residues. Germline CDR1 ENHRY, CDR2 SYGVKD. The CDR3 is CAMGTDRASPGNTIYF. In DNA, the CDR3 is TGTGCCATGGGGACGGACAGGGCCAGCCCTGGAAACACCATATATTTT.

This chain uses TRBV7-8 with TRBJ2-7; 8 nucleotides match TRBD2. This CDR3 is built from 14 residues. With 2 bases clipped from V and 3 bases from J, the junction kept 3 bases outside the gene matches. Germline V gives CDR1 SGHVS, CDR2 FQNEAQ. The CDR3 bases are TGTGCCAGCAGCTTAACGGGACTAGTCTACGAGCAGTACTTC. This gives the protein CASSLTGLVYEQYF.

This clonotype showed up just a few times. This rearrangement joins TRBV29-1 to TRBJ2-7; 13 bases are shared with TRBD2. The trim removed 5 bases at V and 0 bases at J, leaving 4 bases unmatched. The CDR3 has 15 residues. The germline V gene encodes CDR1 SQVTM and CDR2 ANQGSEA. CDR3 coding DNA: TGCAGCGTTCGGAGACTAGCGGGGGGCTCCTACGAGCAGTACTTC. This translates into CSVRRLAGGSYEQYF.

The chain has TRBV18 and TRBJ2-7, with 7 bases fitting TRBD1. This CDR3 is built from 13 residues. Germline assignment: CDR1 KGHSH and CDR2 LQKENI. J gave up 5 bases and V 4 bases, and 5 bases lay outside the gene matches. CDR3 region: CASSRGQDDEQYF. The CDR3 nucleotides are TGTGCCAGCTCACGAGGACAGGATGACGAGCAGTACTTC.

The DNA for the CDR3 is TGCAGTGCTAGTCGGGGACTAGTTTCTGGTGAGCAGTTCTTC. Translated, it gives CSASRGLVSGEQFF. The chain is built from TRBV20-1 and TRBJ2-1; 8 bases line up with TRBD2. The CDR3 length is 14 residues. Germline assignment: CDR1 DFQATT and CDR2 SNEGSKA (reference sequence). The J segment lost 9 bases and the V segment lost 3 bases, leaving 10 bases of the junction unmatched.

The chain recombines TRBV5-1 with TRBJ1-1; tentatively, D is TRBD1 (5 bases). V shed 2 bases and J shed 1 base, with 9 bases lying between them. The CDR3 runs 14 residues. Germline CDR1 SGHRS, CDR2 YFSETQ. In nucleotides, the CDR3 is TGCGCCAGCAGCTTAACAGGCCAGAACACTGAAGCTTTCTTT. Amino acid sequence: CASSLTGQNTEAFF.

The chain uses TRBV9 and TRBJ1-2; D not resolved. Germline CDR1 SGDLS, CDR2 YYNGEE. V was pared by 0 bases and J by 4 bases, with 13 bases between. The CDR3 is 15 amino acids. CDR3 sequence: CASSVEARQTYGYTF. The CDR3 DNA reads as TGTGCCAGCAGCGTAGAAGCGAGGCAGACCTATGGCTACACCTTC.

This clonotype was picked up a small number of times. This chain uses TRBV27 with TRBJ1-2, with 10 bases aligning to TRBD1. V lost 5 bases, J lost 1 base, and 10 bases stayed unmatched. From germline, CDR1 is MNHEY and CDR2 SMNVEV (reference sequence). The CDR3 has 17 residues. The CDR3 region is CASSTRQGARGNYGYTF. In nucleotides, the CDR3 is TGTGCCAGCAGTACTCGACAGGGGGCAAGGGGTAACTATGGCTACACCTTC.

The chain combines TRBV20-1 with TRBJ1-5, with TRBD1 matching 7 bases. Losses at the gene ends were 5 bases for V and 3 bases for J; bases not matched to a gene: 4. CDR3 length: 13 residues. From germline, CDR1 is DFQATT and CDR2 SNEGSKA (reference sequence). CDR3 sequence reads: CSAADRPNQPQHF. The DNA of the CDR3 is TGCAGTGCTGCGGACAGGCCCAATCAGCCCCAGCATTTT.

The chain combines TRBV5-1 with TRBJ2-1; possibly TRBD1 for D (5 bases). The CDR3 sequence is 14 residues long. V was pared by 4 bases and J by 7 bases, with 15 bases between. Germline assignment: CDR1 SGHRS and CDR2 YFSETQ. CDR3 DNA: TGCGCCAGCAGCACTCGGCAGGGAAGTAATGAGCAGTTCTTC. It specifies CASSTRQGSNEQFF.

The chain employs TRBV4-3 and TRBJ1-4; D is possibly TRBD1 (5 bases). Trimming removed 4 bases at V and 0 bases at J, with 15 bases between. CDR1 is LGHNA, CDR2 YSLEER, per germline. The CDR3 length is 17 residues. The CDR3 loop is CASSLGLSIATNEKLFF. The CDR3 DNA sequence: TGCGCCAGCAGCCTGGGACTGAGTATCGCAACTAATGAAAAACTGTTTTTT.

The chain has TRBV7-9 and TRBJ2-5, with 8 nucleotides matching TRBD2. In germline, CDR1 is SEHNR, CDR2 FQNEAQ (reference sequence). After removal of 5 bases from V and 5 bases from J, the junction contained 13 bases not matched to a gene. This CDR3 is built from 16 residues. The CDR3 is CASSLLGAGTRETQYF. The CDR3 bases are TGTGCCAGCAGCCTCCTAGGAGCGGGGACTAGGGAGACCCAGTACTTC. The full variable domain, rest sourced from reference TRBV7-9 and TRBJ2-5, is DTGVSQNPRHKITKRGQNVTFRCDPISEHNRLYWYRQTLGQGPEFLTYFQNEAQLEKSRLLSDRFSAERPKGSFSTLEIQRTEQGDSAMYLCASSLLGAGTRETQYFGPGTRLLVL.

The chain links TRBV20-1 to TRBJ1-2; no definite D call. The CDR3 is 12 residues long. The germline V gene has CDR1 DFQATT and CDR2 SNEGSKA (reference sequence). V lost 3 bases and J lost 4, with 9 bases in between. The DNA for the CDR3 is TGCAGTGCTAGTCCCAGTGTCTATGGCTACACCTTC. Its protein product is CSASPSVYGYTF.

This clonotype has more than one count but fewer than ten. This rearrangement joins TRBV14 to TRBJ2-4; D is unresolved. CDR3 length: 13 residues. Looked up from germline, CDR1 is SGHDN and CDR2 is FVKESK. V was shortened by 8 bases and J by 3 bases, with 11 bases between the two germline ends. The CDR3: CASALTNKNIQYF. The CDR3 DNA reads as TGTGCCAGCGCACTGACGAACAAAAACATTCAGTACTTC.

This chain joins TRBV5-1 and TRBJ2-3; TRBD1 matches 8 bases. CDR3 length: 11 amino acids. V lost 4 bases to trimming and J lost 12 bases; unmatched junction nucleotides: 4. CDR1 is SGHRS, CDR2 YFSETQ, per germline. CDR3 nucleotide sequence: TGCGCCAGCAGCACCGGACAGGGACAGTATTTT. It specifies CASSTGQGQYF.

The chain is built from TRBV24-1 and TRBJ2-5; weak D call: TRBD1 (5 bases). The CDR3 has 12 amino acids. The germline gives CDR1 KGHDR, CDR2 SFDVKD. The ends were cut back, 5 bases at V and 7 bases at J, with 10 bases in the middle. CDR3 in DNA: TGTGCCACCAGTGCAGGGTCTGTGACCCAGTACTTC. The encoded protein is CATSAGSVTQYF.

This clonotype was counted a few times. This chain joins TRBV29-1 and TRBJ2-3; 15 positions agree with TRBD2. CDR1 is SQVTM and CDR2 is ANQGSEA in the germline V gene. The CDR3 has 14 residues. Germline trimming cut 6 bases from V and 5 bases from J; bases unmatched to any gene: 3. For the CDR3, the DNA is TGCAGCGTAGGGACTAGCGGGAGGATAGATACGCAGTATTTT. Translated: CSVGTSGRIDTQYF.

This clonotype was seen repeatedly, ten times or more. The V gene is TRBV5-1, the J gene TRBJ2-1; maybe TRBD1 (5 bases). Germline assignment: CDR1 SGHRS and CDR2 YFSETQ. The CDR3 sequence is 16 residues long. Trimming cost V 3 bases and J 5 bases, with 18 bases left between them. CDR3 amino acids: CASSYNGPRGNNEQFF. For the CDR3, the DNA is TGCGCCAGCAGCTACAACGGACCTAGGGGAAACAATGAGCAGTTCTTC.

The chain is built from TRBV5-1 and TRBJ1-4; D ambiguous. Trimming cost V 4 bases and J 8 bases, with 9 bases left between them. The CDR3 sequence is 12 residues long. CDR1 and CDR2 (germline): SGHRS, YFSETQ. The CDR3 DNA reads as TGCGCCAGCAGCCCGGGAAACGAAAAACTGTTTTTT. It translates to CASSPGNEKLFF.

V is TRBV5-1 and J is TRBJ1-1; D call uncertain. V lost 0 bases, J lost 0 bases, and 9 bases lay in between. CDR1 and CDR2 from the germline V gene are SGHRS and YFSETQ. This CDR3 has 15 residues. In nucleotides, the CDR3 is TGCGCCAGCAGCTTGGCCGGGGAACTGAACACTGAAGCTTTCTTT. The encoded protein is CASSLAGELNTEAFF.

About this clonotype: The junction differs from germline at one of its ends, possibly a read error. The chain recombines TRBV3-1 with TRBJ2-1, with D perhaps TRBD1 or TRBD2 (5 bases each). The germline CDR1 and CDR2 sequences are LGHDT and YNNKEL (reference sequence). This CDR3 contains 14 residues. CDR3 DNA: TGTGCCCGCAGCCAAGGGACGGATACCGGTGAGCAGTTCTTC. It encodes CARSQGTDTGEQFF.

This clonotype was observed a few times. The rearrangement joins TRBV9 to TRBJ2-1; D might be TRBD1 (6 bases). The CDR3 spans 12 residues. V was clipped by 3 bases and J by 9 bases, with 10 bases between them. CDR1 is SGDLS and CDR2 is YYNGEE in the germline V gene. CDR3 protein: CASSEQGTEQFF. CDR3 coding DNA: TGTGCCAGCAGCGAACAGGGTACTGAGCAGTTCTTC.

CDR3 residues: CASSEFNSGGSRNEQFF. The DNA for the CDR3 is TGTGCCAGCAGTGAATTCAATAGCGGGGGCTCCCGCAATGAGCAGTTCTTC. The V gene is TRBV6-1, the J gene TRBJ2-1, with 9 bases aligning to TRBD2. Germline CDR1 reads MNHNS; CDR2 reads SASEGT. J lost 6 bases, V lost 2 bases, and 11 bases had no gene match. The CDR3 length is 17 residues.

The sample holds many counts of this clonotype. J is TRBJ2-3 and V is TRBV5-1, with D possibly being TRBD1 (5 bases). V lost 0 bases to trimming and J lost 2 bases, with 10 bases between them. CDR3 length: 15 amino acids. Germline V gene sequence: CDR1 SGHRS, CDR2 YFSETQ. CDR3 in DNA: TGCGCCAGCAGCTTGGTCGACAGAGACACAGATACGCAGTATTTT. Amino acid sequence: CASSLVDRDTDTQYF. The full variable domain, with the rest looked up from reference TRBV5-1 and TRBJ2-3, is KAGVTQTPRYLIKTRGQQVTLSCSPISGHRSVSWYQQTPGQGLQFLFEYFSETQRNKGNFPGRFSGRQFSNSRSEMNVSTLELGDSALYLCASSLVDRDTDTQYFGPGTRLTVL.